The clone carrying this T cell receptor beta chain was seen only a few times. As yet, its antigen is unknown. CDR3 length: 14 amino acids. Germline V gene sequence: CDR1 LGHDT, CDR2 YNNKEL (reference sequence). V was cut by 0 bases and J by 6 bases, with 11 bases left in between. One entry per CDR3 protein results from TCRdb running MiXCR on the 5' RACE reads. The sample shows around 330,000 distinct CDR3 sequences, roughly 4% of them seen only once. This sample is part of a study of T cells after yellow fever vaccination. Findings and caveats of the study: Peak timing came faster in the weaker secondary response, day 5 versus 15.

The sequences come from PBMCs, collected on the day of the yellow fever booster vaccination. The sequence was collected from a man younger than 35 who received the YFV17D yellow fever vaccine. This chain uses TRBV3-1 with TRBJ1-2; D unresolved. The CDR3, as DNA: TGTGCCAGCAGCCAAGAGGGCACGGCTCATGGCTACACCTTC. It encodes CASSQEGTAHGYTF.